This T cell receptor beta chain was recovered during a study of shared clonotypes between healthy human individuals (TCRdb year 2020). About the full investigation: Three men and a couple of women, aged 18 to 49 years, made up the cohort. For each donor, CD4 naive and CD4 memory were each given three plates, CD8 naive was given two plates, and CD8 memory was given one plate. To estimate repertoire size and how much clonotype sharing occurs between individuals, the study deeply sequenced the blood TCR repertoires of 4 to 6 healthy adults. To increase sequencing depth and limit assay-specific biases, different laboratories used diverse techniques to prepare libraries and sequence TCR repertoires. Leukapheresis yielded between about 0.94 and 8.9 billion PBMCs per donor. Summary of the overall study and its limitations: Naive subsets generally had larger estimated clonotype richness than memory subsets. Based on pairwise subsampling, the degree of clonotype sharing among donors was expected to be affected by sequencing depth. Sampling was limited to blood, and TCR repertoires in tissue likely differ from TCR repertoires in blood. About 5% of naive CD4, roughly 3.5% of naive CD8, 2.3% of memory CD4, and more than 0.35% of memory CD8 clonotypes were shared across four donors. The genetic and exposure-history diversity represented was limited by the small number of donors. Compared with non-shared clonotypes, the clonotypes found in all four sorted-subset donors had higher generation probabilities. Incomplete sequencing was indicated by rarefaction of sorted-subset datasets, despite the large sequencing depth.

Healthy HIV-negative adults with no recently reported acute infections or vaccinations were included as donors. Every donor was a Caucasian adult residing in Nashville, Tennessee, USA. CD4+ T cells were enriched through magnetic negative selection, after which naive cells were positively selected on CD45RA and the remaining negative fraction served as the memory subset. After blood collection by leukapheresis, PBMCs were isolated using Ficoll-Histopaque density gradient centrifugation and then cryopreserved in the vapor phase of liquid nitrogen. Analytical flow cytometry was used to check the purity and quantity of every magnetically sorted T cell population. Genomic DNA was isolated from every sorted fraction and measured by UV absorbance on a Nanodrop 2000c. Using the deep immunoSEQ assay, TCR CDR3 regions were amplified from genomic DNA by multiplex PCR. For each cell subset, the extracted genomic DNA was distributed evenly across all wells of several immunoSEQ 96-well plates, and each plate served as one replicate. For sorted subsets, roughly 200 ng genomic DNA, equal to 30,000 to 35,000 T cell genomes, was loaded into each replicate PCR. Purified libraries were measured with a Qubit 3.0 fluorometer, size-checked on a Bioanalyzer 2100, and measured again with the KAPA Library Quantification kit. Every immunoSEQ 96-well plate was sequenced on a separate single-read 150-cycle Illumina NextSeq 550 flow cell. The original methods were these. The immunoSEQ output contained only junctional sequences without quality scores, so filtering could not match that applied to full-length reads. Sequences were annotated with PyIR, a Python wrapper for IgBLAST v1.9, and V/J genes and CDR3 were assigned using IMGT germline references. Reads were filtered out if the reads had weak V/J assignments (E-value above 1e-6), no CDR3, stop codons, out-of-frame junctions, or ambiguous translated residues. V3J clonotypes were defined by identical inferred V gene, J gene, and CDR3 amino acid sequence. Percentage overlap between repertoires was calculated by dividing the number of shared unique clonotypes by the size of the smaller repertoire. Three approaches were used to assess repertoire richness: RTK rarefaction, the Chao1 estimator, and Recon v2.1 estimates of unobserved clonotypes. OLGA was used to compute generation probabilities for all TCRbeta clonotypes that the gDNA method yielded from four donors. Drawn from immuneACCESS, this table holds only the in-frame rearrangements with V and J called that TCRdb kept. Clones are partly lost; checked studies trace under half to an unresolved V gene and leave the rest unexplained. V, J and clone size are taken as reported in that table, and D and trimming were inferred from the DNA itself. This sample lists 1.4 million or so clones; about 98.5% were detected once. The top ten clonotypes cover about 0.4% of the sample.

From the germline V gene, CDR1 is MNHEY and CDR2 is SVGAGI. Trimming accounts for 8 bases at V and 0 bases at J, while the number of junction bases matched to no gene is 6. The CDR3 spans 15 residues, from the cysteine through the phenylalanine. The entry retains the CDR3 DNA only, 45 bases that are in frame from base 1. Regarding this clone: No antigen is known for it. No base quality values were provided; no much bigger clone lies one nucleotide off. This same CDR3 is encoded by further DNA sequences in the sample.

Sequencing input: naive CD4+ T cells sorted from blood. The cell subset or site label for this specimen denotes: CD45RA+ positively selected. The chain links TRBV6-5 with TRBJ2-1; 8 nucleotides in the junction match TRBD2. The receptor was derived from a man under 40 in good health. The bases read TGTGCCAGCCGACCGAGCGGGAGCTCCTACAATGAGCAGTTCTTC. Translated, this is CASRPSGSSYNEQFF.